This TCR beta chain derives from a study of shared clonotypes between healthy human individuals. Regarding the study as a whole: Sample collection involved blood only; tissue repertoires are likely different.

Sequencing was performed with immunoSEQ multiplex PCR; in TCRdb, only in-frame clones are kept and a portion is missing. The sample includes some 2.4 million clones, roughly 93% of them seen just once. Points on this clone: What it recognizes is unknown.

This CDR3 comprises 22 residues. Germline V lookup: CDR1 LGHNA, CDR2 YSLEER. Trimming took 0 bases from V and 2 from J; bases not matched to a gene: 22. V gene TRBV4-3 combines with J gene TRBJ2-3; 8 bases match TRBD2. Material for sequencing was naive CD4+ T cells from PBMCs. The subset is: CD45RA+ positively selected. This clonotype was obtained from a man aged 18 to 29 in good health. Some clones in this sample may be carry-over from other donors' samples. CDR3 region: CASSQEGPRGYSGATLTDTQYF. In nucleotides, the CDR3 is TGCGCCAGCAGCCAAGAAGGACCCAGGGGATATAGCGGGGCCACTCTCACAGATACGCAGTATTTT.